This TCR beta chain was found in a study of control samples from healthy donors and cancer patients. This CDR3 is 17 amino acids long. The germline V and J ends were trimmed by 4 bases and 2 bases, with 21 bases remaining between them. Germline CDR1 is MNHEY and CDR2 is SMNVEV (reference sequence). Clones were read by immunoSEQ multiplex PCR, and TCRdb kept only the in-frame ones, dropping some. The data hold more than 75,000 clones, with approximately 90% observed a single time. The receptor comes from an older woman with head and neck cancer. The sample consisted of PBMCs. The chain has TRBV27 and TRBJ2-7, with D unclear. The CDR3 nucleotides are TGTGCCAGCAGTTCCTACCCCGACTTTAGTCAGCCCTACGAGCAGTACTTC. Translated: CASSSYPDFSQPYEQYF.